A selection of T cell receptor beta chains follows, all from one sample in a study of blood T cell repertoires in COVID-19. Only in-frame clones appear in the TCRdb table, and some are missing; sequencing was by immunoSEQ multiplex PCR. The table lists 200,000 to 250,000 clones, around 90% of them singletons. Sequencing was carried out using PBMCs or T cells enriched from blood (not recorded which). These receptors were obtained from a woman in her twenties or thirties who had been exposed to COVID-19. Each CDR3 is given with its conserved first and last residue. D genes are given only for firm matches. The size entry is marked missing in some rows and otherwise reads once, few, many or a size class.

NA	TRBJ2-3	TRBV11-3	NA	CASSLAQTDTQYF	TGTGCCAGCAGCTTAGCCCAGACAGATACGCAGTATTTT
once	TRBJ1-1	TRBV28	NA	CASSLTENTEAFF	TGTGCCAGCAGTTTAACTGAAAACACTGAAGCTTTCTTT
NA	TRBJ1-2	TRBV30	NA	CAWSTGNYGYTF	TGTGCCTGGAGTACGGGAAACTATGGCTACACCTTC
NA	TRBJ1-1	TRBV7-9	TRBD1	CASINSRGQVNTEAFF	TGTGCCAGCATCAACTCCAGGGGGCAGGTGAACACTGAAGCTTTCTTT
NA	TRBJ1-6	TRBV27	NA	CASSLGAKGITYNSPLHF	TGTGCCAGCAGTTTAGGGGCAAAGGGCATCACCTATAATTCACCCCTCCACTTT
NA	TRBJ1-2	TRBV6-5	NA	CASSRTEGYGYTF	TGTGCCAGCAGTAGGACAGAAGGCTATGGCTACACCTTC
NA	TRBJ2-2	TRBV27	NA	CASSGTATGELFF	TGTGCCAGCAGCGGTACTGCCACCGGGGAGCTGTTTTTT
NA	TRBJ1-4	TRBV6-5	NA	CASGRGLAEKLFF	TGTGCCAGCGGGAGGGGCCTGGCTGAAAAACTGTTTTTT
NA	TRBJ2-7	TRBV6-5	TRBD2	CASSLGLALYEQYF	TGTGCCAGCAGTCTAGGACTAGCCCTCTACGAGCAGTACTTC
NA	TRBJ2-7	TRBV7-9	NA	CASSLGAASYEQYF	TGTGCCAGCAGCTTAGGTGCGGCCTCCTACGAGCAGTACTTC
NA	TRBJ1-1	TRBV19	NA	CASSIDGTGMNTEAFF	TGTGCCAGTAGTATAGATGGTACAGGCATGAACACTGAAGCTTTCTTT
NA	TRBJ2-1	TRBV5-1	NA	CASSTATVNEQFF	TGCGCCAGCAGCACCGCTACAGTTAATGAGCAGTTCTTC
NA	TRBJ2-3	TRBV30	TRBD1	CAWSGDRGSTDTQYF	TGTGCCTGGAGTGGGGACAGGGGCAGCACAGATACGCAGTATTTT
NA	TRBJ1-1	TRBV23-1	TRBD1	CARGGRDRVGWGAFF	TGCGCCAGAGGTGGTAGAGACAGGGTCGGATGGGGAGCTTTCTTT
NA	TRBJ2-3	TRBV18	NA	CASSPLPSAQDTQYF	TGTGCCAGCTCACCCCTGCCTAGCGCCCAAGATACGCAGTATTTT
few	TRBJ1-2	TRBV5-4	NA	CASSSRRQANNYGYTF	TGTGCCAGCAGCTCAAGGAGACAGGCCAATAACTATGGCTACACCTTC
NA	TRBJ2-3	TRBV5-6	TRBD2	CASSLSAGGTDTQYF	TGTGCCAGCAGCCTATCTGCGGGAGGCACAGATACGCAGTATTTT
NA	TRBJ2-7	TRBV7-2	TRBD2	CASSLEASGNLFYEQYF	TGTGCCAGCAGCTTAGAGGCTAGCGGCAACCTATTCTACGAGCAGTACTTC
NA	TRBJ2-2	TRBV2	NA	CASSGRDFPNTGELFF	TGTGCCAGCAGTGGGCGGGACTTCCCGAACACCGGGGAGCTGTTTTTT
NA	TRBJ2-1	TRBV18	TRBD2	CASSKAGDGEQFF	TGTGCCAGCTCAAAAGCGGGAGATGGTGAGCAGTTCTTC
once	TRBJ1-6	TRBV5-6	TRBD1	CASSWGDRFSVHF	TGTGCCAGCAGCTGGGGGGACAGGTTCTCCGTCCACTTT
NA	TRBJ1-6	TRBV19	TRBD1	CASSIAEGARGNSPLHF	TGTGCCAGTAGTATTGCGGAGGGGGCACGCGGGAATTCACCCCTCCACTTT
NA	TRBJ1-5	TRBV4-1	TRBD1	CASSLDRGGQPQHF	TGCGCCAGCAGCCTTGACAGGGGAGGTCAGCCCCAGCATTTT
NA	TRBJ2-5	TRBV2	NA	CASSEVASEVSETQYF	TGTGCCAGCAGTGAGGTCGCTAGCGAGGTATCAGAGACCCAGTACTTC
NA	TRBJ2-6	TRBV29-1	TRBD2	CSAGRGTGANVLTF	TGCAGCGCTGGGCGGGGGACTGGGGCCAACGTCCTGACTTTC
NA	TRBJ2-1	TRBV5-1	TRBD2	CASRVAGSRYNEQFF	TGCGCCAGCAGAGTAGCGGGGAGTCGGTACAATGAGCAGTTCTTC
NA	TRBJ2-7	TRBV4-2	NA	CASSQTRGSYEQYF	TGTGCCAGCAGCCAGACCAGGGGCTCCTACGAGCAGTACTTC
once	TRBJ1-4	TRBV2	NA	CASSLRQSNEKLFF	TGTGCCAGCAGTCTTAGACAGTCTAATGAAAAACTGTTTTTT
NA	TRBJ2-3	TRBV9	TRBD2	CASSVGGVAGLTDTQYF	TGTGCCAGCAGCGTAGGGGGTGTAGCGGGATTAACAGATACGCAGTATTTT
NA	TRBJ2-6	TRBV5-4	NA	CASSLNSVLVRSGANVLTF	TGTGCCAGCAGCTTGAATAGCGTTCTGGTCCGCTCTGGGGCCAACGTCCTGACTTTC
once	TRBJ1-1	TRBV28	NA	CASRNNMNTEAFF	TGTGCCAGCCGTAACAACATGAACACTGAAGCTTTCTTT
NA	TRBJ2-1	TRBV1	NA	CTSSQDHPCLGGGYNEQFF	TGCACCAGCAGCCAAGATCATCCTTGTCTGGGCGGGGGGTACAATGAGCAGTTCTTC
NA	TRBJ1-1	TRBV2	TRBD1	CATFGQGAAFF	TGTGCCACCTTTGGACAGGGGGCCGCTTTCTTT
NA	TRBJ1-1	TRBV5-6	NA	CASSPHGEGTEAFF	TGTGCCAGCAGCCCGCACGGGGAGGGCACTGAAGCTTTCTTT
NA	TRBJ1-6	TRBV19	NA	CASSVDFSSSYNSPLHF	TGTGCCAGTAGTGTCGACTTCTCGAGCTCCTATAATTCACCCCTCCACTTT
NA	TRBJ2-3	TRBV3-1/TRBV3-2	NA	CASSQVTGGDTQYF	TGTGCCAGCAGCCAAGTAACAGGTGGAGATACGCAGTATTTT
NA	TRBJ2-3	TRBV9	TRBD2	CASSVLAGDTDTQYF	TGTGCCAGCAGCGTTCTAGCGGGGGACACAGATACGCAGTATTTT
NA	TRBJ2-3	TRBV4-1	TRBD2	CASSQGEAGAGTDTQYF	TGCGCCAGCAGCCAAGGGGAAGCGGGGGCCGGCACAGATACGCAGTATTTT
NA	TRBJ2-5	TRBV30	NA	CAWSVRRLETQYF	TGTGCCTGGAGTGTAAGGAGGCTAGAGACCCAGTACTTC
NA	TRBJ1-1	TRBV6-1	TRBD1	CASSEGTGAEAFF	TGTGCCAGCAGTGAAGGGACAGGGGCAGAAGCTTTCTTT
NA	TRBJ2-1	TRBV5-1	TRBD2	CASREGSTSVTRNRQFF	TGCGCCAGCAGGGAGGGATCGACTAGCGTGACTCGGAATCGGCAGTTCTTC
NA	TRBJ2-3	TRBV11-1	NA	CASTPQAGSTDTQYF	TGTGCCAGCACTCCCCAGGCGGGAAGCACAGATACGCAGTATTTT